The T cell receptor beta chain under discussion was sequenced for a study of T-cell memory formation after mild COVID-19. In the case of this clonotype: Its antigen is unidentified.

Germline-derived CDR1 and CDR2 are ENHRY and SYGVKD. This CDR3 is built from 16 residues. Trimming took 2 bases from V and 8 from J, leaving 21 bases between them. The study, taken as a whole, reports: Second-wave clones reaching peak frequency on day 37 lacked confirmed SARS-CoV-2 specificity.

TCRdb reprocessed the 5' RACE reads via MiXCR and lists one record per CDR3 protein. The top ten hold around 22% of the sample, which has approximately 340,000 distinct CDR3 sequences, 15% to 20% seen once. Sequenced: PBMCs or a T cell subset sorted from them (not recorded which). The chain combines TRBV10-3 with TRBJ1-2; a possible D gene is TRBD1 (5 bases). This receptor was taken from a man aged 18 to 29 who had mild COVID-19 (a few samples of this study predate the infection). Cell type and time point are not known. The CDR3 protein is CAISEPPGTQPRGYTF. DNA of the CDR3: TGTGCCATCAGTGAGCCCCCCGGGACCCAGCCGAGGGGCTACACCTTC.